Listed below are T cell receptor beta chains from one sample, sequenced in a study of human thymus T cells. Only in-frame clones appear in the TCRdb table, and some are missing; sequencing was by immunoSEQ multiplex PCR. The sample lists 40,000 to 45,000 clones, 90% to 95% occurring once. Sequencing used blood. Receptors were obtained from a boy in the first two years of life with a congenital heart defect but otherwise immunologically healthy. CDR3s include the opening cysteine and the closing phenylalanine or tryptophan. A D gene is named only where the DNA matches it firmly. Part of the rows lack a size; the others show once, few, many or a class for expanded clones.

>TRBV12-5|TRBJ2-1|NA|NA
TGTGCTAGTGGTTTGATAGGGGGGTACAATGAGCAGTTCTTC
CASGLIGGYNEQFF
>TRBV10-3|TRBJ1-2|TRBD1|few
TGTGCCATCAGTGCCGGGACAGCTAACTATGGCTACACCTTC
CAISAGTANYGYTF
>TRBV27|TRBJ1-3|TRBD1|NA
TGTGCCAGCAGGGAACAGGGGGCGAACACCATATATTTT
CASREQGANTIYF
>TRBV6-5|TRBJ1-2|TRBD1|once
TGTGCCAGCAGTCCTACAGGGGAGGGATATGGCTACACCTTC
CASSPTGEGYGYTF
>TRBV7-2|TRBJ1-6|NA|NA
TGTGCCAGCACCCCGGGCAGGGCCTTTAAGAATTCACCCCTCCACTTT
CASTPGRAFKNSPLHF
>TRBV7-3|TRBJ2-3|TRBD1|NA
TGTGCCAGCAGCTCCTCAGGGGGCAGCACAGATACGCAGTATTTT
CASSSSGGSTDTQYF
>TRBV7-2|TRBJ2-5|TRBD2|NA
TGTGCCAGCAGCTTAGCGGGACTAACTAAGACCCAGTACTTC
CASSLAGLTKTQYF
>TRBV6-5|TRBJ2-4|TRBD2|NA
TGTGCCAGCAGCGGACTAGCGGGCGTCAAAAACATTCAGTACTTC
CASSGLAGVKNIQYF
>TRBV30|TRBJ1-2|NA|NA
TGTGCCTGGAGTGTAGGGTATGGCTACACCTTC
CAWSVGYGYTF
>TRBV28|TRBJ1-2|NA|once
TGTGCCAGCACCTTCAACTATGGCTACACCTTC
CASTFNYGYTF
>TRBV4-3|TRBJ2-1|TRBD2|NA
TGCGCCAGCAGCCCGACTAGCGGGTGGGTCAATGAGCAGTTCTTC
CASSPTSGWVNEQFF
>TRBV4-3|TRBJ1-5|NA|NA
TGCGCCAGCAGCCCGGCCGAGGGGAATCAGCCCCAGCATTTT
CASSPAEGNQPQHF
>TRBV4-1|TRBJ1-1|NA|once
TGCGCCAGCAGCCACCCCGGGACGAAGAACACTGAAGCTTTCTTT
CASSHPGTKNTEAFF
>TRBV9|TRBJ2-3|NA|once
TGTGCCAGCAGCGCCCCACTTTTTGCGGGGGCCGCAGATACGCAGTATTTT
CASSAPLFAGAADTQYF
>TRBV28|TRBJ2-7|NA|once
TGTGCCAGCAGTCAAGAAATCGGGCAGTACTTC
CASSQEIGQYF
>TRBV7-6|TRBJ2-7|NA|NA
TGTGCCAGCAGCTATGGGGGTAGTTACGAGCAGTACTTC
CASSYGGSYEQYF
>TRBV2|TRBJ2-5|TRBD2|NA
TGTGCCAGCAGTCCACTAGCGGTTCAAGAGACCCAGTACTTC
CASSPLAVQETQYF
>TRBV14|TRBJ2-2|NA|NA
TGTGCCAGCAGCCCGCAGTACGGGGAGCTGTTTTTT
CASSPQYGELFF
>TRBV10-3|TRBJ2-7|TRBD2|NA
TGTGCCATCAGTGAGCGGGGGGTCTCCTACGAGCAGTACTTC
CAISERGVSYEQYF
>TRBV5-1|TRBJ1-1|TRBD1|NA
TGCGCCAGCACCGGGGACAGGGGGAACACTGAAGCTTTCTTT
CASTGDRGNTEAFF
>TRBV12-5|TRBJ2-6|NA|NA
TGTGCTAGTGAGGGCAACGTCCTGACTTTC
CASEGNVLTF
>TRBV28|TRBJ1-3|NA|NA
TGTGCCAGCACAGTTGTGGGTACCCCGGGGTCTGGAAACACCATATATTTT
CASTVVGTPGSGNTIYF